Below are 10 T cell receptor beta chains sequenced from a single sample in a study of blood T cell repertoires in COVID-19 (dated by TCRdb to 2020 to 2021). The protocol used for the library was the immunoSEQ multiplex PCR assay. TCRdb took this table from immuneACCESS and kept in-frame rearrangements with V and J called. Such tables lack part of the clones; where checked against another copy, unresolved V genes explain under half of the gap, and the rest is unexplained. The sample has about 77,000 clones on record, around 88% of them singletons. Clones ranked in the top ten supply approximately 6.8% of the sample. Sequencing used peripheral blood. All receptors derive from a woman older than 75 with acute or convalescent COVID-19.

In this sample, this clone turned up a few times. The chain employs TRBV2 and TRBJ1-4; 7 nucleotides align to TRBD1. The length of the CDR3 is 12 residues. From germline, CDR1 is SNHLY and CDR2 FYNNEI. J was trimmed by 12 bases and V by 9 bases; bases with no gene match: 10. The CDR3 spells CASRQGIVELFF. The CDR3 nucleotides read TGTGCCAGTAGACAGGGTATCGTAGAACTGTTTTTT.

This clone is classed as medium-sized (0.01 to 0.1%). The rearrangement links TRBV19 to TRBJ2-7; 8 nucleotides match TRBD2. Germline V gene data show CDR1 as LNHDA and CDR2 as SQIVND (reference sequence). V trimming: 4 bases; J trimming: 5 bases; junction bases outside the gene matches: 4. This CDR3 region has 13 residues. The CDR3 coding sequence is TGTGCCAGTAGTAGCGGTAGCGGGGACGAGCAGTACTTC. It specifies CASSSGSGDEQYF.

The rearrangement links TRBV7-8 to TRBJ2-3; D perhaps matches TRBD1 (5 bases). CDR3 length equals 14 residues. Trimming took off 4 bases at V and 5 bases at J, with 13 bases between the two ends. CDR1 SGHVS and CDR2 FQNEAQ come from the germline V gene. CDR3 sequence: CASSSPQGLDTQYF. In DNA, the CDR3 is TGTGCCAGCAGCTCCCCTCAGGGTTTAGATACGCAGTATTTT.

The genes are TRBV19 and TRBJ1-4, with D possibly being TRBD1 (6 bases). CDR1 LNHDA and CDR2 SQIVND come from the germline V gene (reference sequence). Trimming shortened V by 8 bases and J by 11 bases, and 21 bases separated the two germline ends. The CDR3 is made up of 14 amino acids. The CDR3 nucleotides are TGTGCCAGTGGGGAAAGGGACAAACCTGGGAAACTGTTTTTT. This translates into CASGERDKPGKLFF. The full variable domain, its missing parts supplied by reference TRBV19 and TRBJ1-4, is DGGITQSPKYLFRKEGQNVTLSCEQNLNHDAMYWYRQDPGQGLRLIYYSQIVNDFQKGDIAEGYSVSREKKESFPLTVTSAQKNPTAFYLCASGERDKPGKLFFGSGTQLSVL.

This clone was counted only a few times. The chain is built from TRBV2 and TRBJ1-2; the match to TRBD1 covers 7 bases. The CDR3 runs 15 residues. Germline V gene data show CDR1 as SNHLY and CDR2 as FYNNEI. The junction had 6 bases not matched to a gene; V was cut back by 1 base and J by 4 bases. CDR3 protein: CASSEGGQKIYGYTF. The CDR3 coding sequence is TGTGCCAGCAGTGAAGGGGGACAGAAAATCTATGGCTACACCTTC.

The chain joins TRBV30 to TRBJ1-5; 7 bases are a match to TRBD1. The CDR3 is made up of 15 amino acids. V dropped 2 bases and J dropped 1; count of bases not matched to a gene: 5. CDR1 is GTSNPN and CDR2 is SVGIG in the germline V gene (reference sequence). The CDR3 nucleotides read TGTGCCTGGAGTACAGGGGTGGGGAGCAATCAGCCCCAGCATTTT. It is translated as CAWSTGVGSNQPQHF.

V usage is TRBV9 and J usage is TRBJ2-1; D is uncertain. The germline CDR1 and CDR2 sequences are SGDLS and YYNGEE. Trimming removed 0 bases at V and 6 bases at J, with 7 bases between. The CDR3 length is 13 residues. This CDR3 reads CASSVVPGNEQFF. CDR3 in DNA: TGTGCCAGCAGCGTAGTACCGGGCAATGAGCAGTTCTTC.

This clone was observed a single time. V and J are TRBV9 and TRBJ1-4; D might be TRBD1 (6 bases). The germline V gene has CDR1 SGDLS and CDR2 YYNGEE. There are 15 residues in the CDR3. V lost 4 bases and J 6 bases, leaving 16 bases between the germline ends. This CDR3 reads CASSPEKGGDEKLFF. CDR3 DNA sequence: TGTGCCAGCAGCCCTGAGAAGGGGGGGGATGAAAAACTGTTTTTT.

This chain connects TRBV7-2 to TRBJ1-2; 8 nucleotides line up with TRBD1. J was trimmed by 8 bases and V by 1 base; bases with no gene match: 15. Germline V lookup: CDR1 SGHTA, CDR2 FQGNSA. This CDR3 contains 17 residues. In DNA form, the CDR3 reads TGTGCCAGCAGCTTAGGGGGAGCGGACAGGGTCCTGAAAGGCTACACCTTC. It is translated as CASSLGGADRVLKGYTF.

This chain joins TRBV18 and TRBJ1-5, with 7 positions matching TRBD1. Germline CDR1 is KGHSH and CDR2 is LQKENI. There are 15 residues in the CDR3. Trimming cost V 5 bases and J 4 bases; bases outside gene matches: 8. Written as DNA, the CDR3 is TGTGCCAGCTCAATGGGACAGCCGAAAAATCAGCCCCAGCATTTT. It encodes CASSMGQPKNQPQHF.